This passage covers 25 T cell receptor beta chains from one sample sequenced in a study of T cells in Graves' hyperthyroidism and ophthalmopathy. RNA transcripts yielded amplified TCR beta CDR3 regions. Researchers ran a first-round RT-PCR on the TCR CDR3 using the HTBI primer set. TCRdb reprocessed the multiplex PCR reads via MiXCR and lists one record per CDR3 protein. The profile covers over 150,000 distinct CDR3 sequences, with around 16% appearing a single time and roughly 55% taken by the ten largest. The sequenced material came from blood. The receptors come from a woman between 45 and 65 years old with Graves' hyperthyroidism.

This chain connects TRBV2 to TRBJ2-1; 13 nucleotides match TRBD2. The V segment lost 3 bases and the J segment 9 bases; nucleotides outside the gene matches: 5. CDR1 is SNHLY and CDR2 is FYNNEI in the germline V gene. CDR3 length equals 15 residues. CDR3 region: CASSDRTSGSGEQFF. CDR3 DNA: TGTGCCAGCAGTGACCGGACTAGCGGGAGCGGTGAGCAGTTCTTC.

This clonotype was seen at least ten times. The chain couples TRBV7-3 to TRBJ2-2; TRBD2 aligns across 7 bases. The CDR3 spans 14 residues. Germline V gene lookup returns CDR1 SGHTA and CDR2 FQGTGA. V dropped 4 bases and J dropped 7; count of bases not matched to a gene: 6. The CDR3, as DNA: TGTGCCAGCAGCTCACGACTAGCTGGCGGGGAGCTGTTTTTT. This gives the protein CASSSRLAGGELFF.

This clonotype was seen repeatedly, ten times or more. The rearrangement uses TRBV7-8 and TRBJ2-3; possibly TRBD2 for D (5 bases). CDR1 SGHVS and CDR2 FQNEAQ come from the germline V gene. The V end was cut by 5 bases, the J end by 0 bases, with 9 bases between. The CDR3 runs to 14 residues. CDR3: CASSASGSTDTQYF. Written as DNA, the CDR3 is TGTGCCAGCAGCGCCAGCGGAAGCACAGATACGCAGTATTTT.

This clonotype was detected only a few times. This chain uses TRBV19 with TRBJ2-5; 11 nucleotides agree with TRBD2. This CDR3 region has 20 residues. Germline V gives CDR1 LNHDA, CDR2 SQIVND (reference sequence). V lost 0 bases to trimming and J lost 6 bases; unmatched junction nucleotides: 18. CDR3 nucleotide sequence: TGTGCCAGTAGTATAGATCATGCCTTTACTAGCGGGAGTACGAGAAAGACCCAGTACTTC. Translated: CASSIDHAFTSGSTRKTQYF.

This clonotype was seen many times. The chain has TRBV9 and TRBJ2-3; D is possibly TRBD2 (6 bases). The CDR3 length is 16 residues. Trimming removed 4 bases from V and 4 bases from J, with 19 bases in between. The germline V gene has CDR1 SGDLS and CDR2 YYNGEE. The CDR3 protein is CASSPTSTGASDTQYF. In DNA form, the CDR3 reads TGTGCCAGCAGCCCCACGTCCACGGGAGCCTCAGATACGCAGTATTTT.

In its sample, this clonotype was seen many times. The rearrangement uses TRBV6-1 and TRBJ2-1; TRBD2 aligns across 13 bases. The J segment lost 8 bases and the V segment lost 1 base, leaving 8 bases of the junction unmatched. The length of the CDR3 is 17 residues. CDR1 MNHNS and CDR2 SASEGT come from the germline V gene. Here the CDR3 DNA reads TGTGCCAGCAGTGAAGACCCACTAGCGGGAGGGCTGGATGAGCAGTTCTTC. This gives the protein CASSEDPLAGGLDEQFF.

This clonotype was found a few times. The chain carries TRBV6-1 and TRBJ2-5, with D hard to call. Trimming took off 7 bases at V and 2 bases at J, with 11 bases between the two ends. Germline V gene data show CDR1 as MNHNS and CDR2 as SASEGT. The CDR3 consists of 13 residues. CDR3 loop: CASTRRPQETQYF. For the CDR3, the DNA is TGTGCCAGCACCAGACGGCCTCAAGAGACCCAGTACTTC.

This clonotype was detected many times. The gene calls are TRBV27 and TRBJ2-1, with TRBD2 matching 13 bases. V was clipped by 6 bases and J by 6 bases; unmatched bases: 5. CDR3 length: 15 amino acids. Germline CDR1 reads MNHEY; CDR2 reads SMNVEV (reference sequence). CDR3 coding DNA: TGTGCCAGCAGCTGGACTAGCGGGAGTCTCAATGAGCAGTTCTTC. Translation: CASSWTSGSLNEQFF.

This clonotype showed up many times. The CDR3, as DNA: TGTGCCAGCAGTTTTGACGACAGGGGGGGATTAGCTTTCTTT. The encoded protein is CASSFDDRGGLAFF. The V and J genes are TRBV11-2 and TRBJ1-1; 9 bases are shared with TRBD1. Germline trimming cut 6 bases from V and 10 bases from J; bases unmatched to any gene: 12. CDR1 SGHAT and CDR2 FQNNGV come from the germline V gene. The CDR3 consists of 14 residues.

Ten or more counts support this clonotype. The rearrangement links TRBV27 to TRBJ1-2; TRBD1 matches at 7 bases. V dropped 3 bases and J dropped 7; count of bases not matched to a gene: 2. The germline V gene encodes CDR1 MNHEY and CDR2 SMNVEV (reference sequence). This CDR3 has 12 amino acids. CDR3 region: CASSFAGGGYTF. DNA for the CDR3: TGTGCCAGCAGTTTCGCAGGGGGTGGCTACACCTTC.

This clonotype was observed many times. The J gene is TRBJ1-1, the V gene TRBV6-1, with D possibly TRBD1 on 5 matching bases. V was clipped by 6 bases and J by 6 bases, with 20 bases between them. The CDR3 covers 15 residues. CDR1 and CDR2 (germline): MNHNS, SASEGT. The CDR3: CASRVGTDSIAEAFF. The CDR3 DNA reads TGTGCCAGCAGGGTCGGGACGGATTCCATCGCTGAAGCTTTCTTT.

This clonotype was observed at least ten times. V is TRBV20-1 and J is TRBJ2-3; maybe TRBD1 (6 bases). This CDR3 comprises 16 residues. Germline V gene sequence: CDR1 DFQATT, CDR2 SNEGSKA (reference sequence). V lost 1 base and J 4 bases, leaving 18 bases between the germline ends. The CDR3 sequence is CSARGGHPGGADTQYF. In nucleotides, the CDR3 is TGCAGTGCTAGAGGGGGGCATCCGGGTGGGGCAGATACGCAGTATTTT.

This clonotype was seen more than once but under ten times. The rearrangement uses TRBV30 and TRBJ2-4; D possibly uses TRBD1 or TRBD2 (6 bases each). Germline V CDR1 and CDR2: GTSNPN, SVGIG (reference sequence). CDR3 length: 16 amino acids. V was shortened by 7 bases and J by 2 bases, with 21 bases between the two germline ends. The DNA of the CDR3 is TGTGCCTATAGTGGCGGGACACTGTTCCCCAAAAACATTCAGTACTTC. Translating gives CAYSGGTLFPKNIQYF.

This clonotype was observed at least ten times. This chain joins TRBV15 and TRBJ1-2; D remains unclear. Trimming removed 0 bases at V and 4 bases at J, with 15 bases between. This CDR3 has 16 residues. Germline CDR1 and CDR2: LNHNV and YYDKDF (reference sequence). In nucleotides, the CDR3 is TGTGCCACCAGCAGAGATAGGCCCCCCTCGGGCTATGGCTACACCTTC. This sequence encodes CATSRDRPPSGYGYTF. The whole variable domain, remainder taken from reference TRBV15 and TRBJ1-2, is DAMVIQNPRYQVTQFGKPVTLSCSQTLNHNVMYWYQQKSSQAPKLLFHYYDKDFNNEADTPDNFQSRRPNTSFCFLDIRSPGLGDTAMYLCATSRDRPPSGYGYTFGSGTRLTVV.

There are many counts of this clonotype. This chain joins TRBV4-1 and TRBJ1-5, with D perhaps TRBD1 (5 bases). V lost 5 bases to trimming and J lost 3 bases, with 14 bases between them. From germline, CDR1 is MGHRA and CDR2 YSYEKL. The CDR3 runs to 15 residues. The CDR3 nucleotides are TGCGCCAGCAGCTTAGAGGGAGGGGACAATCAGCCCCAGCATTTT. Translation: CASSLEGGDNQPQHF.

This clonotype has a count of ten or more. V and J are TRBV28 and TRBJ2-5; weak D call: TRBD1 (5 bases). Germline CDR1 is MDHEN and CDR2 is SYDVKM. Trimming removed 3 bases at V and 2 bases at J, with 13 bases between. The CDR3 contains 15 residues. The CDR3 reads CASSFGQGVQETQYF. The DNA for the CDR3 is TGTGCCAGCAGTTTCGGGCAGGGTGTTCAAGAGACCCAGTACTTC.

This clonotype was detected only a few times. The rearrangement joins TRBV24-1 to TRBJ1-1; 9 nucleotides match TRBD1. The V segment lost 5 bases and the J segment 5 bases; nucleotides outside the gene matches: 11. Germline V gene sequence: CDR1 KGHDR, CDR2 SFDVKD. This CDR3 spans 16 amino acids. CDR3 amino acids: CATSVNPGQGLTEAFF. The CDR3 nucleotides read TGTGCCACCAGTGTAAATCCGGGACAGGGTTTAACTGAAGCTTTCTTT.

This clonotype has at least ten counts. The rearrangement uses TRBV20-1 and TRBJ2-7, with 8 bases that match TRBD1. In germline, CDR1 is DFQATT, CDR2 SNEGSKA (reference sequence). This CDR3 has 12 amino acids. V lost 5 bases to trimming and J lost 8 bases; unmatched junction nucleotides: 8. The CDR3 coding sequence is TGCAGTGCTCCGGACAGGGCCCTGAAGCAGTACTTC. Amino acid sequence: CSAPDRALKQYF.

In this sample, this clonotype turned up many times. V gene TRBV6-6 combines with J gene TRBJ2-1; no firm D call. Trimming left V 2 bases short and J 5 bases short, with 10 bases between. From germline, CDR1 is MNHNY and CDR2 SVGAGI (reference sequence). The CDR3 is made up of 14 amino acids. This chain's CDR3 is CASSYDGRDNEQFF. The CDR3, as DNA: TGTGCCAGCAGTTACGACGGTAGGGACAATGAGCAGTTCTTC.

The chain carries TRBV7-3 and TRBJ2-3, with a weak D call TRBD2 (5 bases). The CDR3 has 14 amino acids. Trimming shortened V by 4 bases and J by 4 bases, and 12 bases separated the two germline ends. Germline lookup yields CDR1 SGHTA and CDR2 FQGTGA. CDR3 nucleotides: TGTGCCAGCAGCTCTCAGTCCGGGGCAGATACGCAGTATTTT. Residues: CASSSQSGADTQYF.

This chain uses TRBV5-1 with TRBJ2-1; 15 positions match TRBD2. V was clipped by 4 bases and J by 2 bases; unmatched bases: 13. The CDR3 covers 20 residues. The germline CDR1 and CDR2 sequences are SGHRS and YFSETQ. CDR3 loop: CASSPWKGTSGRSPYNEQFF. The CDR3, as DNA: TGCGCCAGCAGCCCCTGGAAGGGGACTAGCGGGAGGAGTCCCTACAATGAGCAGTTCTTC.

This clonotype appeared many times. J is TRBJ1-1 and V is TRBV28; D not certain. The CDR3 consists of 16 residues. CDR1 is MDHEN, CDR2 SYDVKM, per germline. V was clipped by 4 bases and J by 5 bases, with 20 bases between them. CDR3: CASSSPAGRSKTEAFF. The CDR3 DNA reads TGTGCCAGCAGTTCCCCCGCGGGGAGGTCGAAAACTGAAGCTTTCTTT.

This clonotype was found many times. The V gene is TRBV7-9, the J gene TRBJ2-7; D may match TRBD1 or TRBD2 (5 bases each). V lost 7 bases and J lost 8, with 15 bases in between. Germline CDR1 is SEHNR and CDR2 is FQNEAQ (reference sequence). The CDR3 extends over 12 amino acids. In nucleotides, the CDR3 is TGTGCCAGCACTCCATCACCGGGACAGCAGTACTTC. Its protein is CASTPSPGQQYF.

Note on this clonotype: An end of the junction differs from the germline gene, which may be a read error. V usage is TRBV11-2 and J usage is TRBJ2-3, with 10 positions matching TRBD1. The germline V gene has CDR1 SGHAT and CDR2 FQNNGV. This CDR3 spans 15 amino acids. The CDR3 sequence is CASSVGQGGTDTQYF. CDR3 sequence (DNA): TGCGCCAGCAGCGTAGGACAGGGGGGCACAGATACGCAGTATTTT.

This clonotype occurred a few times. The CDR3 sequence is CASMPGLAGVEQYF. CDR3 nucleotide sequence: TGTGCCAGCATGCCGGGACTAGCGGGAGTCGAGCAGTACTTC. The V and J genes are TRBV6-1 and TRBJ2-7; TRBD2 matches 14 bases. J gave up 6 bases and V 7 bases, and 5 bases lay outside the gene matches. Per germline, CDR1 MNHNS and CDR2 SASEGT. The CDR3 loop spans 14 amino acids.